The T cell receptor beta chain described here comes from a study of blood T cells in healthy people across ages. Trimming removed 0 bases from V and 0 bases from J, with 12 bases in between. This CDR3 has 16 amino acids. Germline V CDR1 and CDR2: DFQATT, SNEGSKA (reference sequence). Study findings and constraints: Across samples, TCR beta diversity tracked strongly with naive T cell percentage. Older age went with lower TCR beta diversity per million T cells, in a roughly linear way.

Next came a second PCR, run for about 7 to 12 cycles, which used a sample-barcoded 5' primer along with a J-beta primer mix. Via MiXCR, TCRdb re-called the 5' RACE reads, giving one row per CDR3 protein. The sample has some 640,000 distinct CDR3 sequences; approximately 30% are singletons. Ten or more counts support this clonotype. Its antigen is undetermined. This clonotype was sampled from a woman older than 75 in good health. The sample comprised blood. The rearrangement joins TRBV20-1 to TRBJ1-5; D not resolved. CDR3 loop: CSARDHPGGSNQPQHF. The CDR3, as DNA: TGCAGTGCTAGAGATCACCCAGGAGGTAGCAATCAGCCCCAGCATTTT.